Below are 27 T cell receptor beta chains sequenced from a single sample in a study of graft-versus-host responses after intestinal transplantation. Their antigens are not known. Assay used: immunoSEQ multiplex PCR; TCRdb lists only in-frame clones, some missing. Of 55,000 to 65,000 clones in the sample, almost 95% were seen once. The sequenced sample was unstimulated CD4+ T cells sorted from spleen or lymph node cells, obtained before transplant. The receptors derive from a human donor who was the organ donor for an intestinal transplant.

The V and J genes are TRBV7-9 and TRBJ2-7, with 8 bases identical to TRBD1. V was clipped by 3 bases and J by 6 bases; unmatched bases: 16. This CDR3 is 17 amino acids long. Germline values: CDR1 SEHNR, CDR2 FQNEAQ (reference sequence). The CDR3 nucleotides are TGTGCCAGCAGCTTGCTTCTTCCGGACAGGGAAAATATCGAGCAGTACTTC. Translated, it gives CASSLLLPDRENIEQYF.

This clone was counted between two and nine times. The chain links TRBV4-3 to TRBJ1-6; tentatively, D is TRBD1 (5 bases). This CDR3 comprises 15 residues. CDR1 and CDR2 (germline): LGHNA, YSLEER. V shed 1 base and J shed 7 bases, with 11 bases lying between them. CDR3 DNA: TGCGCCAGCAGCCAAGCGGGGGGTTGGAATTCACCCCTCCACTTT. Translating it yields CASSQAGGWNSPLHF.

The V gene is TRBV15, the J gene TRBJ1-6; tentative D call: TRBD1 (5 bases). The CDR3 loop spans 14 amino acids. The V gene lost 0 bases and the J gene lost 10 bases, with 10 bases spanning the gap. CDR1 LNHNV and CDR2 YYDKDF come from the germline V gene (reference sequence). The chain's CDR3 is CATSRDQGGSPLHF. Written as DNA, the CDR3 is TGTGCCACCAGCAGAGACCAGGGTGGGTCACCCCTCCACTTT.

V gene TRBV2 combines with J gene TRBJ2-5; 12 positions agree with TRBD2. Germline CDR1 and CDR2: SNHLY and FYNNEI. Unmatched junction bases numbered 1, after V lost 4 bases and J lost 7 bases. This CDR3 region has 13 residues. The CDR3 DNA reads as TGTGCCAGCAGTGGACTAGCGGGGGCGACCCAGTACTTC. Its translation is CASSGLAGATQYF.

The J gene is TRBJ1-2, the V gene TRBV19; D is undetermined. V was clipped by 6 bases and J by 2 bases, with 13 bases between them. The CDR3 extends over 14 amino acids. Germline V gives CDR1 LNHDA, CDR2 SQIVND (reference sequence). Written as DNA, the CDR3 is TGTGCCAGTAGCGGCCGGGCAGGAAACTATGGCTACACCTTC. Encoded protein: CASSGRAGNYGYTF.

The chain has TRBV30 and TRBJ1-1; no clear D. Germline assignment: CDR1 GTSNPN and CDR2 SVGIG (reference sequence). The CDR3 consists of 13 residues. V was pared by 4 bases and J by 5 bases, with 14 bases between. In nucleotides, the CDR3 is TGTGCCTGGACCAGTTGGGGTAGGACTGAAGCTTTCTTT. Protein sequence: CAWTSWGRTEAFF.

The chain recombines TRBV6-5 with TRBJ1-6; a weak D match, TRBD1 (6 bases). Per the germline V gene, CDR1 is MNHEY and CDR2 is SVGAGI. V lost 6 bases and J lost 8, with 17 bases in between. This CDR3 spans 15 amino acids. The CDR3 is CASRARRAGDSPLHF. As DNA, the CDR3 is TGTGCCAGCAGGGCCCGGAGGGCAGGGGATTCACCCCTCCACTTT.

This CDR3 reads CATATGRRSYEQYF. The CDR3 coding sequence is TGTGCCACAGCCACGGGGAGACGCTCCTACGAGCAGTACTTC. The chain couples TRBV19 to TRBJ2-5; D might be TRBD2 (5 bases). The end of the DNA aligns better with TRBJ2-7, so the J call may be wrong. The CDR3 sequence is 14 residues long. Germline CDR1 reads LNHDA; CDR2 reads SQIVND (reference sequence).

The V gene is TRBV27, the J gene TRBJ1-2; a possible D gene is TRBD1 (6 bases). V was shortened by 5 bases and J by 4 bases, with 14 bases between the two germline ends. The CDR3 is 14 residues long. Germline CDR1 and CDR2: MNHEY and SMNVEV (reference sequence). The CDR3 DNA reads TGTGCCAGCAGTAACCTACAGGGTGGCTATGGCTACACCTTC. Protein sequence: CASSNLQGGYGYTF.

The chain links TRBV5-5 to TRBJ2-1; 9 nucleotides line up with TRBD2. J lost 4 bases, V lost 0 bases, and 2 bases had no gene match. The CDR3 consists of 15 residues. Germline assignment: CDR1 SGHKS and CDR2 YYEKEE (reference sequence). The CDR3: CASSLVSGGYNEQFF. Here the CDR3 DNA reads TGTGCCAGCAGCTTGGTTAGCGGGGGTTACAATGAGCAGTTCTTC.

The chain is built from TRBV5-8 and TRBJ2-3; tentative D call: TRBD1 (7 bases). The CDR3 totals 19 residues. Germline V gene data show CDR1 as SGHTS and CDR2 as YDEGEE. Trimming cost V 4 bases and J 2 bases, with 26 bases left between them. The CDR3 spells CASSGGDSQEHGDTDTQYF. CDR3 bases: TGTGCCAGCAGCGGCGGGGACAGTCAAGAACACGGGGACACAGATACGCAGTATTTT.

The rearrangement uses TRBV7-2 and TRBJ2-3; D is possibly TRBD1 or TRBD2 (5 bases each). The CDR3 runs 15 residues. The V gene's germline CDR1 is SGHTA and CDR2 FQGNSA. Trimming stripped 0 bases from V and 5 bases from J, with 12 bases between. CDR3 loop: CASSLAGTTRDTQYF. CDR3 in DNA: TGTGCCAGCAGCTTAGCCGGGACGACAAGAGATACGCAGTATTTT.

This clone was seen a single time. V gene TRBV5-6 combines with J gene TRBJ2-5, with 9 bases lining up with TRBD2. Germline CDR1 and CDR2: SGHDT and YYEEEE. V shed 1 base, J shed 0 bases, and the junction held 4 bases outside the gene matches. CDR3 length equals 16 residues. CDR3 DNA: TGTGCCAGCAGCTTGCGGAGCGGGGGGTACCAAGAGACCCAGTACTTC. It is translated as CASSLRSGGYQETQYF.

This clone showed up just once. V is TRBV18 and J is TRBJ1-1; D unclear. Between the trimmed V and J ends, which lost 3 bases and 2 bases, there was a span of 10 bases. The CDR3 consists of 14 residues. Germline CDR1 KGHSH, CDR2 LQKENI. In DNA, the CDR3 is TGTGCCAGCTCACCTGGCCGCTCTAACACTGAAGCTTTCTTT. It is translated as CASSPGRSNTEAFF.

The chain combines TRBV5-1 with TRBJ2-6; D is unresolved. Trimming shortened V by 6 bases and J by 2 bases, and 9 bases separated the two germline ends. This CDR3 spans 14 amino acids. The germline CDR1 and CDR2 sequences are SGHRS and YFSETQ. CDR3 nucleotide sequence: TGCGCCAGCAAGAAATCGGCTGGGGCCAACGTCCTGACTTTC. Amino acids: CASKKSAGANVLTF.

V usage is TRBV12-5 and J usage is TRBJ2-7; a weak D match, TRBD2 (5 bases). The CDR3 is 15 amino acids. Per the germline V gene, CDR1 is LGHNT and CDR2 is FRNRAP. Trimming pared 3 bases from V and 0 bases from J, leaving 12 bases between. Written as DNA, the CDR3 is TGTGCTAGTGGTTTAGGACGGGGAACCTCCTACGAGCAGTACTTC. It translates to CASGLGRGTSYEQYF.

CDR3 in amino acids: CASSSTGGGSPLHF. The CDR3 DNA reads as TGTGCCAGCAGTTCGACAGGGGGCGGTTCACCCCTCCACTTT. The chain carries TRBV6-5 and TRBJ1-6; 10 positions agree with TRBD1. The V and J ends lost 4 bases and 9 bases, in that order; junction bases with no gene match: 3. The CDR3 is 14 amino acids. In germline, CDR1 is MNHEY, CDR2 SVGAGI.

The chain recombines TRBV6-6 with TRBJ2-5; 10 bases fit TRBD2. With V trimmed by 5 bases and J by 5 bases, 8 bases remained unmatched. This CDR3 comprises 15 residues. Germline CDR1 reads MNHNY; CDR2 reads SVGAGI (reference sequence). CDR3 sequence: CASSTGTSAAETQYF. Here the CDR3 DNA reads TGTGCCAGCAGTACCGGGACTAGCGCGGCTGAGACCCAGTACTTC.

In DNA form, the CDR3 reads TGTGCCAGCAGTCGTACAACAGACACTGAAGCTTTCTTT. Translating gives CASSRTTDTEAFF. V is TRBV6-5 and J is TRBJ1-1; D not resolved. There are 13 residues in the CDR3. Between the trimmed V and J ends, which lost 5 bases and 3 bases, there was a span of 10 bases. Germline CDR1 and CDR2: MNHEY and SVGAGI.

V is TRBV5-1 and J is TRBJ2-1; D not resolved. CDR1 SGHRS and CDR2 YFSETQ come from the germline V gene. V lost 0 bases and J lost 9, with 13 bases in between. The CDR3 has 14 residues. This chain's CDR3 is CASSLGQGYGEQFF. CDR3 coding DNA: TGCGCCAGCAGCTTGGGTCAAGGGTATGGTGAGCAGTTCTTC.

The rearrangement uses TRBV10-2 and TRBJ2-3; weak D call: TRBD2 (6 bases). This CDR3 is built from 21 residues. V was cut by 8 bases and J by 0 bases, with 33 bases left in between. Looked up from germline, CDR1 is WSHSY and CDR2 is SAAADI. CDR3 sequence reads: CASDNSGPRLASTTSTDTQYF. CDR3 coding DNA: TGCGCCAGCGACAATTCAGGACCCCGTCTAGCGTCGACTACTAGCACAGATACGCAGTATTTT.

The chain uses TRBV2 and TRBJ2-5; 7 nucleotides match TRBD1. The CDR3 has 13 amino acids. With V trimmed by 7 bases and J by 2 bases, 4 bases remained unmatched. Germline V lookup: CDR1 SNHLY, CDR2 FYNNEI. The CDR3 DNA sequence: TGTGCCAGCAATAGGGGGCCGCAAGAGACCCAGTACTTC. Translating it yields CASNRGPQETQYF.

V is TRBV6-6 and J is TRBJ1-4, with D perhaps TRBD1 (5 bases). CDR3 length equals 15 residues. Trimming pared 5 bases from V and 7 bases from J, leaving 17 bases between. Per the germline V gene, CDR1 is MNHNY and CDR2 is SVGAGI (reference sequence). The CDR3 here is CASSLGWGAAEKLFF. In DNA form, the CDR3 reads TGTGCCAGCAGTCTTGGCTGGGGCGCGGCTGAAAAACTGTTTTTT.

V is TRBV6-1 and J is TRBJ1-2; D not resolved. CDR1 and CDR2 from the germline V gene are MNHNS and SASEGT. This CDR3 has 15 residues. V was pared by 7 bases and J by 2 bases, with 17 bases between. The chain's CDR3 is CASNDVQTGNYGYTF. For the CDR3, the DNA is TGTGCCAGCAACGACGTACAGACTGGCAACTATGGCTACACCTTC.

The V call is TRBV7-9, the J call TRBJ2-5; TRBD1 might be the D (6 bases). This CDR3 comprises 13 residues. Trimming shortened V by 5 bases and J by 4 bases, and 11 bases separated the two germline ends. CDR1 is SEHNR, CDR2 FQNEAQ, per germline (reference sequence). The CDR3: CASSLRGGETQYF. The DNA of the CDR3 is TGTGCCAGCAGCCTCAGAGGGGGAGAGACCCAGTACTTC.

This sequence joins TRBV7-2 and TRBJ2-1; TRBD2 matches at 13 bases. The germline gives CDR1 SGHTA, CDR2 FQGNSA. V gave up 5 bases and J gave up 7 bases; unmatched junction bases: 11. The CDR3 spans 17 residues. In nucleotides, the CDR3 is TGTGCCAGCAGCCCCAGGACTAGCGGGGGAGCTAAGAATGAGCAGTTCTTC. Translation: CASSPRTSGGAKNEQFF.

This chain links TRBV6-6 with TRBJ1-4; D ambiguous. CDR1 MNHNY and CDR2 SVGAGI come from the germline V gene (reference sequence). V dropped 0 bases and J dropped 7 bases, with 3 bases sitting between them. The CDR3 totals 12 residues. CDR3 nucleotides: TGTGCCAGCAGTTACTCGTTTGAAAAACTGTTTTTT. Encoded protein: CASSYSFEKLFF.